This TCR beta chain is from a study of lymphopenia after photon versus proton radiotherapy. Findings and limits, study-wide: After the lymphocyte nadir, photon-treated repertoires showed oligoclonal expansion, especially of CD8+ Temra cells. Better survival with proton therapy was suggested as possible, not demonstrated. Photon-treated patients lost naive T cells and TCR diversity; proton-treated stayed stable.

V shed 4 bases, J shed 4 bases, and the junction held 2 bases outside the gene matches. Per germline, CDR1 GTSNPN and CDR2 SVGIG (reference sequence). This CDR3 is 12 amino acids long. To note about this clone: Antigen unknown.

Assay used: immunoSEQ multiplex PCR; TCRdb lists only in-frame clones, some missing. Of 150,000 or so clones listed, roughly nine tenths are singletons. The sequenced sample was peripheral blood, obtained from a patient treated with photon-based radiotherapy. The rearrangement links TRBV30 to TRBJ2-5, with 8 bases lining up with TRBD1. This TCR was sampled from a man aged 45-65 years with gastric cancer. The CDR3 coding sequence is TGTGCCTGGACAGGGACAGGAGAGACCCAGTACTTC. This codes for CAWTGTGETQYF.